Listed below are T cell receptor beta chains from one sample, sequenced in a study of monozygotic twins with inflammatory bowel disease. TCRdb re-analyzed the 5' RACE reads; it lists each CDR3 protein once, without DNA. Its table records 350,000 to 500,000 distinct CDR3 sequences. The source material was blood. The receptors here all came from a human donor with ulcerative colitis or Crohn's disease, or a healthy co-twin of an affected twin (not recorded which). Both conserved end residues are part of each CDR3.

TRBV3-1	TRBJ2-1	CASSHSFNEQFF
TRBV3-1	TRBJ2-7	CASSPFGRGRGSDEQYF
TRBV29-1	TRBJ2-3	CSVEVRGHVDTQYF
TRBV7-3	TRBJ2-2	CASSLMSANTGELFF
TRBV5-6	TRBJ2-2	CASSWTVTNTGELFF
TRBV12-3/TRBV12-4	TRBJ2-5	CASSLEAVGGETQYF
TRBV18	TRBJ2-7	CASSPMRTGPHEQYF
TRBV5-1	TRBJ2-1	CASSLVGGAYYNEQFF
TRBV10-3	TRBJ2-1	CAIRPTGASGGAYEQFF
TRBV15	TRBJ1-5	CATSATPNQPQHF
TRBV3-1	TRBJ1-6	CASAIRRGGSDSPLHF
TRBV27	TRBJ2-7	CASSPWGQGATYEQYF
TRBV12-3/TRBV12-4	TRBJ2-3	CASSSHRGAGGLVTDTQYF
TRBV7-2	TRBJ2-3	CASSFGLAVDTQYF
TRBV6-5	TRBJ2-5	CASSYGGLAGAGQETQYF
TRBV20-1	TRBJ2-7	CSAIGDGSYEQYF
TRBV20-1	TRBJ2-7	CSAITGGYEQYF
TRBV10-3	TRBJ2-2	CATRDRVESGELFF
TRBV29-1	TRBJ2-7	CSVDAGPYEQYF
TRBV2	TRBJ2-1	CASSEGAGGSYNEQFF
TRBV27	TRBJ2-7	CASSFTAGVSYEQYF
TRBV7-9	TRBJ1-1	CASSLEAGTGATEAFF
TRBV19	TRBJ1-5	CASSPLGGAIQPQHF
TRBV27	TRBJ1-2	CASGTGRVYGYTF
TRBV12-3/TRBV12-4	TRBJ1-2	CASSHGGNYGYTF
TRBV28	TRBJ2-7	CASILGTGNYEQYF
TRBV6-2/TRBV6-3	TRBJ2-3	CASSYSDQPAEFADTQYF
TRBV7-2	TRBJ2-3	CASSLLPRGGEDTQYF
TRBV27	TRBJ2-7	CASSPHRGKGSIEQYF
TRBV24-1	TRBJ2-1	CATSENGGGAWNEQFF
TRBV18	TRBJ1-5	CASSGGLDQPQHF
TRBV2	TRBJ2-2	CASEAGTVNTGELFF
TRBV29-1	TRBJ2-1	CSVGPPSYNEQFF
TRBV9	TRBJ1-5	CASSVGSSNQPQHF
TRBV20-1	TRBJ2-2	CSVIAGTGNTGELFF
TRBV11-2	TRBJ2-1	CASSPIIGNYNEQFF
TRBV9	TRBJ2-7	CASSFLEGSGEQYF
TRBV7-3	TRBJ2-2	CASSLIRDTGELFF
TRBV27	TRBJ2-3	CASSTGTASTDTQYF
TRBV5-1	TRBJ2-7	CASSPGTRGSEQYF
TRBV5-1	TRBJ2-1	CASSWSSDEQFF
TRBV7-2	TRBJ2-1	CASSLPGRSSYNEQFF
TRBV10-3	TRBJ2-1	CAISESRTVSSYNEQFF
TRBV5-1	TRBJ2-1	CASSPNGQGDYNEQFF
TRBV4-1	TRBJ2-5	CASSPQGSETQYF
TRBV4-1	TRBJ2-1	CASSPPQGDEQFF
TRBV7-7	TRBJ2-7	CASSLDSGQSYEQYF
TRBV5-1	TRBJ2-3	CASSTTVQGTDTQYF
TRBV25-1	TRBJ1-1	CASSAQGNAEAFF
TRBV27	TRBJ2-7	CASSLGAGYSYEQYF
TRBV5-1	TRBJ2-2	CASSLEEGWTGELFF
TRBV5-1	TRBJ1-4	CASSPGTGGGYEKLFF
TRBV7-3	TRBJ1-1	CASSSTGGLGNTEAFF
TRBV11-2	TRBJ2-1	CASSETSGGQFF
TRBV29-1	TRBJ2-5	CSVSSGGQTQYF
TRBV21-1	TRBJ2-4	CASSRVGMAKNIQYF
TRBV12-3/TRBV12-4	TRBJ1-1	CASSLTTSGNTEAFF
TRBV29-1	TRBJ2-5	CSVDERKTQYF
TRBV2	TRBJ2-6	CASTKGISGANVLTF